A selection of T cell receptor beta chains follows, all from one sample in a study of response to subunit inactivated influenza vaccine. MiXCR was run by TCRdb on the RT-PCR reads, yielding one entry per CDR3 protein. In the table there are 550,000 to 800,000 distinct CDR3 sequences, around a sixth of which are singletons. Sequenced here: PBMCs from blood, sampled about 13 days after vaccination. The receptors come from a man aged 50-59 years who received an inactivated influenza vaccine. CDR3s include the opening cysteine and the closing phenylalanine or tryptophan. A D gene is named only where the DNA matches it firmly. Rows give clone size only sometimes, using once, few, many, or a class for an expanded clone.

CDR3 protein: CASSLGREETQYF; CDR3 DNA: TGCGCCAGCAGCTTGGGGAGGGAAGAGACCCAGTACTTC; clone size: many; V gene: TRBV5-1; D gene: .; J gene: TRBJ2-5
CDR3 protein: CASSIDYRGTDTQYF; CDR3 DNA: TGTGCCAGTAGTATAGATTACAGGGGTACAGATACGCAGTATTTT; clone size: .; V gene: TRBV19; D gene: TRBD1; J gene: TRBJ2-3
CDR3 protein: CASSTGRSTGDTEAFF; CDR3 DNA: TGTGCCAGCAGCACGGGTCGATCAACGGGGGACACTGAAGCTTTCTTT; clone size: .; V gene: TRBV7-9; D gene: .; J gene: TRBJ1-1
CDR3 protein: CASSLGVGSNQPQHF; CDR3 DNA: TGTGCCAGCAGTTTGGGTGTGGGTAGCAATCAGCCCCAGCATTTT; clone size: many; V gene: TRBV12-3/TRBV12-4; D gene: .; J gene: TRBJ1-5
CDR3 protein: CASSRRHNEQFF; CDR3 DNA: TGTGCCAGCAGCCGACGACACAATGAGCAGTTCTTC; clone size: few; V gene: TRBV6-1; D gene: .; J gene: TRBJ2-1
CDR3 protein: CSATGIYGYTF; CDR3 DNA: TGCAGTGCTACAGGGATTTATGGCTACACCTTC; clone size: .; V gene: TRBV20-1; D gene: .; J gene: TRBJ1-2
CDR3 protein: CASSLGTGHDYGYTF; CDR3 DNA: TGCGCCAGCAGCTTGGGGACAGGGCACGACTATGGCTACACCTTC; clone size: .; V gene: TRBV5-1; D gene: TRBD1; J gene: TRBJ1-2
CDR3 protein: CASSFPELGKTQYF; CDR3 DNA: TGTGCCAGCAGCTTCCCCGAGCTTGGGAAGACCCAGTACTTC; clone size: .; V gene: TRBV7-9; D gene: .; J gene: TRBJ2-5
CDR3 protein: CASSKMDGLEAFF; CDR3 DNA: TGTGCCAGCAGCAAAATGGACGGACTTGAAGCTTTCTTT; clone size: .; V gene: TRBV7-9; D gene: .; J gene: TRBJ1-1
CDR3 protein: CSASRRTGRNTEAFF; CDR3 DNA: TGCAGTGCTTCACGAAGGACAGGGAGGAACACTGAAGCTTTCTTT; clone size: .; V gene: TRBV20-1; D gene: TRBD1; J gene: TRBJ1-1
CDR3 protein: CASSQRGRFNDEQYF; CDR3 DNA: TGTGCCAGCAGCCAAAGGGGCAGGTTTAACGACGAGCAGTACTTC; clone size: .; V gene: TRBV3-1; D gene: .; J gene: TRBJ2-7
CDR3 protein: CASSLIRDRGRETQYF; CDR3 DNA: TGTGCCAGCAGCTTAATCAGGGACCGCGGCAGGGAGACCCAGTACTTC; clone size: few; V gene: TRBV11-2; D gene: .; J gene: TRBJ2-5
CDR3 protein: CASSLGPGLTDTQYF; CDR3 DNA: TGTGCCAGCAGCTTGGGTCCAGGGCTGACAGATACGCAGTATTTT; clone size: .; V gene: TRBV5-5; D gene: .; J gene: TRBJ2-3
CDR3 protein: CASSPTPAYGYTF; CDR3 DNA: TGTGCCAGCAGTCCGACACCGGCCTATGGCTACACCTTC; clone size: .; V gene: TRBV6-1; D gene: .; J gene: TRBJ1-2
CDR3 protein: CASSLTAGHGNEQFF; CDR3 DNA: TGTGCCAGCAGCTTAACGGCGGGACATGGGAATGAGCAGTTCTTC; clone size: .; V gene: TRBV7-3; D gene: .; J gene: TRBJ2-1
CDR3 protein: CASSLTAGGPPDTQYF; CDR3 DNA: TGCGCCAGCAGCTTGACGGCGGGGGGGCCGCCAGATACGCAGTATTTT; clone size: few; V gene: TRBV5-1; D gene: TRBD2; J gene: TRBJ2-3
CDR3 protein: CASSRALNAEAFF; CDR3 DNA: TGTGCCAGCAGTCGGGCCCTGAATGCTGAAGCTTTCTTT; clone size: few; V gene: TRBV6-1; D gene: .; J gene: TRBJ1-1
CDR3 protein: CSIIPGEETQYF; CDR3 DNA: TGCAGCATAATCCCCGGGGAAGAGACCCAGTACTTC; clone size: few; V gene: TRBV29-1; D gene: .; J gene: TRBJ2-5
CDR3 protein: CASKGGGAAYNEQYF; CDR3 DNA: TGTGCCAGCAAGGGCGGGGGAGCAGCCTACAATGAGCAGTACTTC; clone size: .; V gene: TRBV7-9; D gene: TRBD2; J gene: TRBJ2-7
CDR3 protein: CASSYSSPGLTSTDTQYF; CDR3 DNA: TGTGCCAGCAGTTATTCTTCCCCGGGACTAACCAGCACAGATACGCAGTATTTT; clone size: .; V gene: TRBV6-5; D gene: TRBD2; J gene: TRBJ2-3
CDR3 protein: CASSYSDRGSTEAFF; CDR3 DNA: TGTGCCAGCAGTTACTCGGACAGGGGGAGCACTGAAGCTTTCTTT; clone size: few; V gene: TRBV6-5; D gene: TRBD1; J gene: TRBJ1-1
CDR3 protein: CASSESQRGTDTQYF; CDR3 DNA: TGCGCCAGCAGTGAGTCGCAGCGGGGAACAGATACGCAGTATTTT; clone size: few; V gene: TRBV10-2; D gene: TRBD2; J gene: TRBJ2-3
CDR3 protein: CAGRSNDNEQFF; CDR3 DNA: TGTGCCGGGCGCTCAAACGACAATGAGCAGTTCTTC; clone size: .; V gene: TRBV7-9; D gene: .; J gene: TRBJ2-1
CDR3 protein: CASSQRRSGNTIYF; CDR3 DNA: TGTGCCAGCAGCCAGCGCCGCTCTGGAAACACCATATATTTT; clone size: .; V gene: TRBV14; D gene: .; J gene: TRBJ1-3
CDR3 protein: CSVEDRTGATYEQYF; CDR3 DNA: TGCAGCGTTGAAGATCGGACAGGAGCGACCTACGAGCAGTACTTC; clone size: few; V gene: TRBV29-1; D gene: TRBD1; J gene: TRBJ2-7
CDR3 protein: CASSYQDSPLHF; CDR3 DNA: TGTGCCAGCAGTTATCAAGACTCACCCCTCCACTTT; clone size: few; V gene: TRBV12-3/TRBV12-4; D gene: .; J gene: TRBJ1-6
CDR3 protein: CASSRTVGSSYEQYF; CDR3 DNA: TGTGCCAGCAGTCGGACAGTAGGTAGCTCCTACGAGCAGTACTTC; clone size: few; V gene: TRBV12-3/TRBV12-4; D gene: .; J gene: TRBJ2-7
CDR3 protein: CASRLLPPYEQYF; CDR3 DNA: TGTGCCAGCAGACTCCTCCCGCCTTACGAGCAGTACTTC; clone size: few; V gene: TRBV6-2/TRBV6-3; D gene: .; J gene: TRBJ2-7
CDR3 protein: CASRRDKMRETQYF; CDR3 DNA: TGTGCCAGCAGGAGGGACAAGATGAGGGAGACCCAGTACTTC; clone size: .; V gene: TRBV6-1; D gene: .; J gene: TRBJ2-5
CDR3 protein: CASSWGQGGSYEQYF; CDR3 DNA: TGTGCCAGCAGTTGGGGACAGGGGGGATCCTACGAGCAGTACTTC; clone size: .; V gene: TRBV6-5; D gene: TRBD1; J gene: TRBJ2-7
CDR3 protein: CARHSRWSQETQYF; CDR3 DNA: TGTGCCAGGCACAGTCGGTGGTCTCAAGAGACCCAGTACTTC; clone size: few; V gene: TRBV21-1; D gene: .; J gene: TRBJ2-5
CDR3 protein: CASSKDRGIHGYTF; CDR3 DNA: TGTGCCAGCAGTAAGGACAGGGGAATACATGGCTACACCTTC; clone size: .; V gene: TRBV12-3/TRBV12-4; D gene: TRBD1; J gene: TRBJ1-2
CDR3 protein: CSARDTSASSYNEQFF; CDR3 DNA: TGCAGTGCTAGAGATACTAGCGCGAGCTCCTACAATGAGCAGTTCTTC; clone size: .; V gene: TRBV20-1; D gene: TRBD2; J gene: TRBJ2-1
CDR3 protein: CASSPTGTSGVFDTQYF; CDR3 DNA: TGTGCCAGCAGCCCCACCGGGACTAGCGGGGTTTTCGATACGCAGTATTTT; clone size: .; V gene: TRBV28; D gene: TRBD2; J gene: TRBJ2-3
CDR3 protein: CAGSSSPDNYGYTF; CDR3 DNA: TGTGCCGGCAGCTCTAGTCCGGACAACTATGGCTACACCTTC; clone size: .; V gene: TRBV7-9; D gene: .; J gene: TRBJ1-2
CDR3 protein: CASKVAVGTDTQYF; CDR3 DNA: TGTGCCAGCAAGGTAGCGGTAGGCACAGATACGCAGTATTTT; clone size: .; V gene: TRBV2; D gene: .; J gene: TRBJ2-3
CDR3 protein: CATNENGRINSPLHF; CDR3 DNA: TGTGCCACCAATGAAAATGGACGGATCAATTCACCCCTCCACTTT; clone size: .; V gene: TRBV6-2/TRBV6-3; D gene: .; J gene: TRBJ1-6
CDR3 protein: CASSPTKGPYEQYF; CDR3 DNA: TGTGCCAGCAGCCCCACGAAGGGGCCTTACGAGCAGTACTTC; clone size: .; V gene: TRBV7-2; D gene: .; J gene: TRBJ2-7
CDR3 protein: CASSSLGTGNTGELFF; CDR3 DNA: TGTGCCAGCAGTTCCCTAGGGACAGGGAACACCGGGGAGCTGTTTTTT; clone size: .; V gene: TRBV6-5; D gene: TRBD1; J gene: TRBJ2-2
CDR3 protein: CASQITAAALYEQYF; CDR3 DNA: TGTGCCAGCCAAATAACCGCGGCAGCACTCTACGAGCAGTACTTC; clone size: few; V gene: TRBV6-1; D gene: .; J gene: TRBJ2-7